The clone carrying this T cell receptor beta chain was seen a few times. The CDR3 carries no conserved terminal phenylalanine or tryptophan, so it likely arises from a read error. The sample comes from a study of CDR3 diversity in severe acne. TCRdb reprocessed the PCR reads via MiXCR and lists one record per CDR3 protein. The table has roughly 100,000 distinct CDR3 sequences, roughly 51% seen once. In germline, CDR1 is ENHRY, CDR2 SYGVKD. V lost 4 bases to trimming and J lost 2 bases, with 20 bases between them. The CDR3 is 17 residues long. Sequencing was done on a sample of blood. The genes are TRBV10-3 and TRBJ1-1; possible D gene TRBD1, 6 bases. The sequence was collected from a male donor with acne. The DNA for the CDR3 is TGTGCCATCAGTGCGCTGGGCAGGGGAAGCGGAAACACTGAAGCTTTCCTT. Translation gives CAISALGRGSGNTEAFL.